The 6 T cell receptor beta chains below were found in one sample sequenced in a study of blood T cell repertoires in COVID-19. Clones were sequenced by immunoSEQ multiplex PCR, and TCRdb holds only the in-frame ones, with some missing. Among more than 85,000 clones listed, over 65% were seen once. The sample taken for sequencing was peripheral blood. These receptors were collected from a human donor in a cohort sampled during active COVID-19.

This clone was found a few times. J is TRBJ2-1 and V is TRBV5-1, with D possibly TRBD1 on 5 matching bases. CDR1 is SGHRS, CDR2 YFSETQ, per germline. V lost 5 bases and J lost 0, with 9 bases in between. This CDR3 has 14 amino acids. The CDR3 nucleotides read TGCGCCAGCAGTGGGGCCCGCTCCTACAATGAGCAGTTCTTC. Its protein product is CASSGARSYNEQFF.

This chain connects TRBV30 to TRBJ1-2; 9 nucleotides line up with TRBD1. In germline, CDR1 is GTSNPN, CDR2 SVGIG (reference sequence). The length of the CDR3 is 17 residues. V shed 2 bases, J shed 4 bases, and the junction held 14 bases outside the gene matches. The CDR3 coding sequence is TGTGCCTGGAGTCCGGGATCTCCGGGACAGGGTTTCTATGGCTACACCTTC. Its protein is CAWSPGSPGQGFYGYTF. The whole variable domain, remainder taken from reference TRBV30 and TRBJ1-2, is SQTIHQWPATLVQPVGSPLSLECTVEGTSNPNLYWYRQAAGRGLQLLFYSVGIGQISSEVPQNLSASRPQDRQFILSSKKLLLSDSGFYLCAWSPGSPGQGFYGYTFGSGTRLTVV.

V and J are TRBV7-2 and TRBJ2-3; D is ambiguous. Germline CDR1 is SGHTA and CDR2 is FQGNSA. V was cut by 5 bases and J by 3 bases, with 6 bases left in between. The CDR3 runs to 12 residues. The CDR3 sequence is CASSTYTDTQYF. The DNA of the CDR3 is TGTGCCAGCAGCACCTATACAGATACGCAGTATTTT.

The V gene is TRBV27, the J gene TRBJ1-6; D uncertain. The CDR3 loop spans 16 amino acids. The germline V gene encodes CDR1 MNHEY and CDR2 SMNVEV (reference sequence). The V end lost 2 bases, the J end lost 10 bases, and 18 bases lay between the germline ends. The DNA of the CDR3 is TGTGCCAGCAGTTTAAGGTTTTCGGACCGGAGGTCACCCCTCCACTTT. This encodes CASSLRFSDRRSPLHF.

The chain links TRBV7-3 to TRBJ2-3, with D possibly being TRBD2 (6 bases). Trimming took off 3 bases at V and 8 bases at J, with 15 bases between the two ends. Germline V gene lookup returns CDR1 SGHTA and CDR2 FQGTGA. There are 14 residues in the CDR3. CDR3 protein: CASSFSAGSGTQYF. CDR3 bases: TGTGCCAGCAGCTTTAGCGCGGGATCAGGTACGCAGTATTTT.

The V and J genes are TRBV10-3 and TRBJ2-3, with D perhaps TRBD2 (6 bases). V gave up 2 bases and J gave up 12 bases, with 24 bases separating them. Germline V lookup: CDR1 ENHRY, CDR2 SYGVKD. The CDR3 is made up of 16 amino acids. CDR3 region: CAISEGILSAGYLQYF. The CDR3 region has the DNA TGTGCCATCAGTGAGGGTATCCTCTCAGCGGGTTACCTACAGTATTTT.